This T cell receptor beta chain stems from a study of CD8 T cells in Susac syndrome. RNA totalling roughly 0.45 to 1 ug underwent reverse transcription with random hexamers. TCRdb itself ran the immunoSEQ multiplex PCR reads through MiXCR, one entry per CDR3 protein. Of roughly 190,000 distinct CDR3 sequences listed, 93% are singletons. V gave up 3 bases and J gave up 0 bases, with 12 bases separating them. This CDR3 comprises 17 residues. CDR1 and CDR2 from the germline V gene are MNHEY and SMNVEV (reference sequence). The count of this clonotype is one. Healthy donors, matched for age and sex, constituted the control group. The TEMRA cells underwent FACS enrichment, while the CD8+ and CD4+ T cells underwent negative isolation.

The TCR was taken from a human donor in good health. The chain links TRBV27 to TRBJ1-6; TRBD1 might be the D (5 bases). Sample: CD4+ T cells from PBMCs. CDR3: CASSFARGSSYNSPLHF. CDR3 nucleotide sequence: TGTGCCAGCAGTTTCGCCCGGGGGAGCTCCTATAATTCACCCCTCCACTTT.